This T cell receptor beta chain originates from a study of blood T cells in healthy people across ages. Through a sample-barcoded 5' primer and a J-beta primer mix, a second PCR was run for about 6 to 11 cycles. Tagging of each cDNA molecule was performed by a template-switch adaptor with 12 random nucleotides. MiXCR, run by TCRdb on the 5' RACE reads, gives a single entry per CDR3 protein. The sample holds some 860,000 distinct CDR3 sequences, about 56% seen once. Sample: blood. This clonotype originated in a man aged 40-55 years in good health.

The CDR3: CASSQEQISGAYNEQYF. The CDR3 DNA reads TGTGCCAGCAGCCAAGAACAAATTAGCGGAGCCTACAATGAGCAGTACTTC. The chain links TRBV4-2 to TRBJ2-5, with D possibly TRBD2 on 6 matching bases. CDR1 LGHNA and CDR2 YNFKEQ come from the germline V gene. The V end was cut by 0 bases, the J end by 11 bases, with 25 bases between. The CDR3 is 17 amino acids.